These 30 T cell receptor beta chains originate from one sample sequenced in a study of cytomegalovirus exposure and HLA in healthy donors (dated by TCRdb to about 2017). Library construction relied on the immunoSEQ multiplex PCR assay. For the multiplex PCR, a mixture combining 60 forward primers for TCR Vbeta segments and 13 reverse primers for TCR Jbeta segments was used. The clones in this table, taken by TCRdb from immuneACCESS, are in-frame only. Not every clone is retained; where verified, under half of the shortfall comes from an unresolved V gene, and the cause of the rest is unknown. The sample records 100,000 or so clones, under 85% of which are singletons. The ten largest account for approximately 1.3% of the sample. The sequenced material came from PBMCs. The receptor set was obtained from a man aged 30 to 39 in good health and CMV-seronegative.

This chain links TRBV10-3 with TRBJ2-2; tentatively, D is TRBD1 (6 bases). Germline V gene lookup returns CDR1 ENHRY and CDR2 SYGVKD. The V gene lost 6 bases and the J gene lost 6 bases, with 8 bases spanning the gap. CDR3 length: 12 residues. The CDR3 DNA reads as TGTGCCATCAGGGACAGACCCGGGGAGCTGTTTTTT. Its translation is CAIRDRPGELFF.

The chain carries TRBV11-1 and TRBJ2-7; maybe TRBD1 (6 bases). The germline V gene encodes CDR1 SGHAT and CDR2 FQDESV (reference sequence). CDR3 size: 14 residues. The V and J ends lost 3 bases and 2 bases respectively, with 11 bases between them. CDR3 coding DNA: TGTGCCAGCAGCTTGGGCAGGGGTACCTACGAGCAGTACTTC. Translated, it gives CASSLGRGTYEQYF.

This chain joins TRBV28 and TRBJ1-4; 8 bases agree with TRBD1. V trimming: 2 bases; J trimming: 3 bases; junction bases outside the gene matches: 5. The CDR3 totals 16 residues. Germline V lookup: CDR1 MDHEN, CDR2 SYDVKM. CDR3 in amino acids: CASSLRTGRPNEKLFF. CDR3 nucleotides: TGTGCCAGCAGTTTAAGGACAGGGAGGCCTAATGAAAAACTGTTTTTT.

This clone was seen only a few times. V usage is TRBV2 and J usage is TRBJ2-2; 11 bases line up with TRBD2. V dropped 7 bases and J dropped 1; count of bases not matched to a gene: 2. CDR3 length equals 15 residues. Germline V lookup: CDR1 SNHLY, CDR2 FYNNEI. The CDR3 loop reads CASTGTSGNTGELFF. CDR3 nucleotides: TGTGCCAGCACCGGGACTAGCGGGAACACCGGGGAGCTGTTTTTT.

This clone was seen a handful of times. The chain uses TRBV7-9 and TRBJ2-3; D is perhaps TRBD2 (5 bases). The CDR3 runs to 14 residues. V lost 3 bases and J 1 base, leaving 8 bases between the germline ends. Germline V lookup: CDR1 SEHNR, CDR2 FQNEAQ (reference sequence). CDR3 sequence: CASSLGARTDTQYF. CDR3 DNA: TGTGCCAGCAGCTTGGGAGCGCGCACAGATACGCAGTATTTT.

The chain carries TRBV12-5 and TRBJ2-2; a weak D match, TRBD1 (6 bases). This CDR3 has 19 amino acids. Germline lookup yields CDR1 LGHNT and CDR2 FRNRAP. Trimming took off 0 bases at V and 4 bases at J, with 21 bases between the two ends. The CDR3 loop is CASGLVPKDRPSGTGELFF. The CDR3, as DNA: TGTGCTAGTGGTTTGGTACCCAAGGACAGACCTTCCGGCACCGGGGAGCTGTTTTTT.

The V gene is TRBV29-1, the J gene TRBJ2-5; 8 bases fit TRBD1. V gave up 7 bases and J gave up 4 bases; unmatched junction bases: 8. The CDR3 extends over 13 amino acids. Germline assignment: CDR1 SQVTM and CDR2 ANQGSEA. The CDR3 loop reads CSGGQGIGETQYF. The CDR3 bases are TGCAGCGGCGGACAGGGAATTGGAGAGACCCAGTACTTC. The variable domain in full, with the rest retrieved from reference TRBV29-1 and TRBJ2-5, is SAVISQKPSRDICQRGTSLTIQCQVDSQVTMMFWYRQQPGQSLTLIATANQGSEATYESGFVIDKFPISRPNLTFSTLTVSNMSPEDSSIYLCSGGQGIGETQYFGPGTRLLVL.

This clone was detected once. The V and J genes are TRBV7-2 and TRBJ2-7; TRBD1 might be the D (6 bases). CDR1 SGHTA and CDR2 FQGNSA come from the germline V gene. Trimming took off 5 bases at V and 2 bases at J, with 13 bases between the two ends. The CDR3 is 14 residues long. In DNA form, the CDR3 reads TGTGCCAGCAGCCATCCAAACAGGGCCTACGAGCAGTACTTC. Its translation is CASSHPNRAYEQYF.

This chain joins TRBV7-2 and TRBJ2-7; 8 bases are a match to TRBD1. This CDR3 has 15 residues. CDR1 SGHTA and CDR2 FQGNSA come from the germline V gene. V shed 5 bases, J shed 6 bases, and the junction held 12 bases outside the gene matches. The CDR3 DNA reads TGTGCCAGCAGCCGACAGCGGTTCACAGGGGGCGAGCAGTACTTC. Protein sequence: CASSRQRFTGGEQYF.

V is TRBV6-5 and J is TRBJ1-2, with 9 bases matching TRBD1. CDR3 length: 16 residues. With 0 bases clipped from V and 4 bases from J, the junction kept 6 bases outside the gene matches. Germline V lookup: CDR1 MNHEY, CDR2 SVGAGI. CDR3 DNA: TGTGCCAGCAGTTACTCCCACAGGGGGCCGGCCTATGGCTACACCTTC. Its protein product is CASSYSHRGPAYGYTF.

The chain recombines TRBV5-5 with TRBJ2-5; TRBD2 matches at 8 bases. CDR3 length equals 16 residues. Germline values: CDR1 SGHKS, CDR2 YYEKEE (reference sequence). V dropped 1 base and J dropped 0; count of bases not matched to a gene: 5. The CDR3 DNA reads as TGTGCCAGCAGCTTGTGGGGCGGGAGGTACCAAGAGACCCAGTACTTC. It specifies CASSLWGGRYQETQYF. The full variable domain, its missing parts supplied by reference TRBV5-5 and TRBJ2-5, is DAGVTQSPTHLIKTRGQQVTLRCSPISGHKSVSWYQQVLGQGPQFIFQYYEKEERGRGNFPDRFSARQFPNYSSELNVNALLLGDSALYLCASSLWGGRYQETQYFGPGTRLLVL.

V and J are TRBV5-8 and TRBJ1-1, with no clear D. Between the trimmed V and J ends, which lost 4 bases and 2 bases, there was a span of 9 bases. The CDR3 extends over 13 amino acids. CDR1 is SGHTS, CDR2 YDEGEE, per germline. CDR3 in DNA: TGTGCCAGCAGCAGAACAACAAACACTGAAGCTTTCTTT. Protein: CASSRTTNTEAFF.

This clone turned up a few times. The chain recombines TRBV19 with TRBJ2-3; D is unclear. Germline CDR1 LNHDA, CDR2 SQIVND (reference sequence). The CDR3 consists of 11 residues. The ends were cut back, 5 bases at V and 2 bases at J, with 2 bases in the middle. Here the CDR3 reads CASSLTDTQYF. The CDR3 region has the DNA TGTGCCAGTAGTCTCACAGATACGCAGTATTTT.

The V and J genes are TRBV6-6 and TRBJ2-5; D remains ambiguous. This CDR3 has 14 amino acids. CDR1 is MNHNY and CDR2 is SVGAGI in the germline V gene (reference sequence). Trimming took 4 bases from V and 5 from J, leaving 14 bases between them. CDR3 amino acids: CASSSAGMKETQYF. The CDR3 coding sequence is TGTGCCAGCAGTTCAGCAGGAATGAAGGAGACCCAGTACTTC.

This clone has a single count. One junction end does not reproduce the germline sequence, and a read error may be involved. This chain links TRBV6-5 with TRBJ1-2; D unresolved. Germline V gene data show CDR1 as MNHEY and CDR2 as SVGAGI. This CDR3 contains 14 residues. CDR3 region: CAGSLGRGEYGYTF. The CDR3 nucleotides are TGTGCCGGCAGTCTAGGACGGGGAGAGTATGGCTACACCTTC.

The J gene is TRBJ2-2, the V gene TRBV6-5, with 9 bases aligning to TRBD2. The germline V gene has CDR1 MNHEY and CDR2 SVGAGI. J was trimmed by 5 bases and V by 4 bases; bases with no gene match: 5. The CDR3 sequence is 15 residues long. CDR3 sequence reads: CASSLGLALTGELFF. In DNA, the CDR3 is TGTGCCAGCAGTTTAGGACTAGCGTTAACCGGGGAGCTGTTTTTT.

The chain joins TRBV10-3 to TRBJ2-2; maybe TRBD2 (6 bases). The CDR3 has 16 residues. Trimming took 0 bases from V and 4 from J, leaving 12 bases between them. Germline CDR1 and CDR2: ENHRY and SYGVKD. As DNA, the CDR3 is TGTGCCATCAGTGAGTCGAGACTAGTAAGCACCGGGGAGCTGTTTTTT. Residues: CAISESRLVSTGELFF.

A few counts support this clone. The chain combines TRBV4-1 with TRBJ1-2; D unclear. V was pared by 3 bases and J by 0 bases, with 14 bases between. The CDR3 totals 16 residues. CDR1 and CDR2 from the germline V gene are MGHRA and YSYEKL. CDR3 loop: CASSHLSGQANYGYTF. The CDR3 DNA reads TGCGCCAGCAGCCACCTCTCTGGCCAGGCTAACTATGGCTACACCTTC.

The chain carries TRBV4-3 and TRBJ1-1, with TRBD1 matching 7 bases. Trimming at V came to 5 bases and at J to 1 base, leaving 7 bases not matched to a gene. This CDR3 region has 15 residues. Germline assignment: CDR1 LGHNA and CDR2 YSLEER. Here the CDR3 DNA reads TGCGCCAGCAGCACTATCGACAGGGCGAACACTGAAGCTTTCTTT. Translated, it gives CASSTIDRANTEAFF.

This chain connects TRBV19 to TRBJ2-5; D possibly corresponds to TRBD1 (6 bases). The CDR3 runs 15 residues. Germline CDR1 is LNHDA and CDR2 is SQIVND (reference sequence). V lost 4 bases, J lost 4 bases, and 16 bases lay in between. This CDR3 is CASSNRDTVAETQYF. The CDR3 coding sequence is TGTGCCAGTAGTAACCGGGACACCGTGGCAGAGACCCAGTACTTC.

This sequence joins TRBV2 and TRBJ1-2, with D possibly matching TRBD1 (5 bases). V was clipped by 7 bases and J by 3 bases, with 12 bases between them. The length of the CDR3 is 13 residues. Germline CDR1 reads SNHLY; CDR2 reads FYNNEI. Here the CDR3 DNA reads TGTGCCAGCAAATCCAACAGGTACTATGGCTACACCTTC. Residues: CASKSNRYYGYTF.

This rearrangement joins TRBV5-4 to TRBJ2-1; 7 bases line up with TRBD2. V lost 1 base, J lost 1 base, and 11 bases stayed unmatched. The CDR3 contains 18 residues. CDR1 SGHNT and CDR2 YYREEE come from the germline V gene (reference sequence). The CDR3 DNA reads TGTGCCAGCAGCTTGAAGGCATCAGGCGGGGGTTCCTACAATGAGCAGTTCTTC. This codes for CASSLKASGGGSYNEQFF.

This chain links TRBV5-1 with TRBJ2-5, with 7 bases lining up with TRBD1. Trimming removed 3 bases from V and 3 bases from J; junction bases left unmatched: 11. The CDR3 runs to 16 residues. Germline CDR1 SGHRS, CDR2 YFSETQ. The CDR3 spells CASSSPGQSQEETQYF. Written as DNA, the CDR3 is TGCGCCAGCAGCTCCCCGGGACAGTCTCAAGAAGAGACCCAGTACTTC.

The gene calls are TRBV25-1 and TRBJ1-2; 9 bases match TRBD1. The CDR3 loop spans 14 amino acids. V lost 2 bases to trimming and J lost 8 bases; unmatched junction nucleotides: 6. Germline CDR1 and CDR2: MGHDK and SYGVNS. CDR3 nucleotide sequence: TGTGCCAGCAGTGAACCGGGACAGGGTTTGGGCTACACCTTC. Translating gives CASSEPGQGLGYTF.

This rearrangement joins TRBV4-1 to TRBJ1-1; the match to TRBD1 covers 12 bases. CDR3 length: 16 amino acids. Germline V lookup: CDR1 MGHRA, CDR2 YSYEKL. V shed 4 bases, J shed 5 bases, and the junction held 8 bases outside the gene matches. The CDR3 sequence is CASSRGQGAVGTEAFF. Here the CDR3 DNA reads TGCGCCAGCAGCCGGGGACAGGGGGCAGTGGGAACTGAAGCTTTCTTT.

CDR3 nucleotides: TGCGCCAGCAGCCAAGAGGGCAGGGGGCGCGAAGCTTTCTTT. Protein product: CASSQEGRGREAFF. V gene TRBV4-1 combines with J gene TRBJ1-1; 8 positions agree with TRBD1. The CDR3 is 14 residues long. The V and J ends lost 0 bases and 8 bases, in that order; junction bases with no gene match: 5. The germline V gene has CDR1 MGHRA and CDR2 YSYEKL.

This clone was picked up a small number of times. The chain uses TRBV27 and TRBJ2-2; TRBD2 agrees at 8 bases. Germline values: CDR1 MNHEY, CDR2 SMNVEV (reference sequence). With 3 bases clipped from V and 0 bases from J, the junction kept 3 bases outside the gene matches. The CDR3 extends over 16 amino acids. The CDR3 spells CASSFVSGANTGELFF. The CDR3 region has the DNA TGTGCCAGCAGTTTCGTTAGCGGGGCGAACACCGGGGAGCTGTTTTTT.

The chain couples TRBV7-9 to TRBJ1-2; perhaps TRBD1 as D (6 bases). Looked up from germline, CDR1 is SEHNR and CDR2 is FQNEAQ (reference sequence). There are 15 residues in the CDR3. Trimming took off 2 bases at V and 4 bases at J, with 14 bases between the two ends. CDR3 loop: CASSLRGAHGYGYTF. For the CDR3, the DNA is TGTGCCAGCAGCTTACGGGGGGCGCACGGCTATGGCTACACCTTC.

The chain combines TRBV12-5 with TRBJ2-2; D unresolved. The CDR3 covers 15 residues. Germline V CDR1 and CDR2: LGHNT, FRNRAP. Between the trimmed V and J ends, which lost 5 bases and 0 bases, there was a span of 10 bases. CDR3 coding DNA: TGTGCTAGTGGTCCTAGTGGAGCGAACACCGGGGAGCTGTTTTTT. Its translation: CASGPSGANTGELFF.

This clone appeared a few times. V usage is TRBV10-1 and J usage is TRBJ1-6, with no clear D. The CDR3 runs 18 residues. V was trimmed by 0 bases and J by 9 bases, leaving 21 bases between them. The germline CDR1 and CDR2 sequences are WNHNN and SYGVQD (reference sequence). The CDR3 nucleotides are TGCGCCAGCAGTGAGTCGAAGACTTCTGATTACGCGGGTTCACCCCTCCACTTT. It specifies CASSESKTSDYAGSPLHF.